This TCR beta chain was captured in a study of T cells in Graves' hyperthyroidism and ophthalmopathy. The CDR3 regions of TCR beta were amplified from RNA transcripts. The HTBI primer set was used in a first-round RT-PCR of the TCR CDR3. A single record per CDR3 protein comes from TCRdb applying MiXCR to the multiplex PCR reads. The data hold over 700,000 distinct CDR3 sequences, with 35% observed a single time. Lactation, pregnancy, other autoimmune disease or uncontrolled infection led to exclusion of patients. Cells are PBMCs isolated from roughly 10 ml of fresh blood. This clonotype was seen more than once but under ten times. The junction shows a germline mismatch at one end, possibly a read error. The CDR3 has 13 amino acids. The germline V gene encodes CDR1 SNHLY and CDR2 FYNNEI.

The TCR was taken from a woman in her thirties or forties with Graves' hyperthyroidism. The specimen sequenced was blood. The gene calls are TRBV2 and TRBJ1-5; a possible D gene is TRBD1 (6 bases). The CDR3 DNA reads as TGTGTCAGCAGGGGCGGTAGCAATCAGCCCCAGCATTTT. Protein product: CVSRGGSNQPQHF.